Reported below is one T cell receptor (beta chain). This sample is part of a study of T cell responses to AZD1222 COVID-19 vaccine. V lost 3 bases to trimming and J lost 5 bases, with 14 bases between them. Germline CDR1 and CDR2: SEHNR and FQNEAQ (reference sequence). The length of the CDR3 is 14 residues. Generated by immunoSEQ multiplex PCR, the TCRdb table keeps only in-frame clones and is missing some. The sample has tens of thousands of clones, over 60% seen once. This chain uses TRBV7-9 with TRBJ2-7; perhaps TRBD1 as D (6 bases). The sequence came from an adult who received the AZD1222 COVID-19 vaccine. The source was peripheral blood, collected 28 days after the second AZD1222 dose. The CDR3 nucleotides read TGTGCCAGCAGCTTGGGCAGGGGCAATGACGAGCAGTACTTC. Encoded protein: CASSLGRGNDEQYF.